The 27 T cell receptor beta chains given below trace back to one sample, sequenced in a study of T cells in Graves' hyperthyroidism and ophthalmopathy. What was amplified from RNA transcripts were TCR beta CDR3 regions. The HTBI primer set served for first-round RT-PCR of the TCR CDR3. TCRdb processed the multiplex PCR reads anew with MiXCR; each CDR3 protein has one entry. The data contain 700,000 to 950,000 distinct CDR3 sequences, 35% of them singletons. The sample consisted of blood. The receptor source for this set is a woman in her thirties or forties with Graves' hyperthyroidism.

Details on this clonotype: This likely comes from a read error, as the CDR3 has no conserved phenylalanine or tryptophan at its end. CDR3 in DNA: TGTGCGAGCAGCTTAACGGCGCCGGGACAGGGAACTGAAGCTTTCCTT. It yields the protein CASSLTAPGQGTEAFL. The chain recombines TRBV7-3 with TRBJ1-1; TRBD1 matches at 9 bases. The V gene's germline CDR1 is SGHTA and CDR2 FQGTGA. The CDR3 is 16 residues long.

This clonotype was recorded many times. The chain has TRBV10-3 and TRBJ2-5, with 9 positions matching TRBD2. The CDR3 totals 15 residues. The germline gives CDR1 ENHRY, CDR2 SYGVKD. The V and J ends lost 4 bases and 4 bases, in that order; junction bases with no gene match: 7. The CDR3 sequence is CAISAVGLALETQYF. CDR3 nucleotide sequence: TGTGCCATCAGTGCAGTGGGACTAGCTCTAGAGACCCAGTACTTC.

This clonotype was recorded only once. The V call is TRBV6-1, the J call TRBJ1-5; tentative D call: TRBD1 (6 bases). The germline V and J ends were trimmed by 3 bases and 6 bases, with 18 bases remaining between them. The CDR3 covers 16 residues. Germline V CDR1 and CDR2: MNHNS, SASEGT. CDR3 sequence: CASSDKRGGRLQPQHF. The CDR3 DNA reads TGTGCCAGCAGTGATAAGAGGGGGGGCCGACTTCAGCCCCAGCATTTT.

Concerning this clonotype: A much more abundant neighbour one base away suggests this may be a read error. CDR3 protein: CATSDCPRQGRTNYGYTF. The CDR3 DNA follows: TGTGCCACCAGTGACTGCCCTCGGCAGGGAAGGACTAACTATGGCTACACCTTC. This rearrangement joins TRBV24-1 to TRBJ1-2; D possibly corresponds to TRBD1 (5 bases). The CDR3 runs 18 residues. V was pared by 4 bases and J by 0 bases, with 20 bases between. Per germline, CDR1 KGHDR and CDR2 SFDVKD.

This clonotype was detected many times. The rearrangement uses TRBV29-1 and TRBJ1-1; 8 nucleotides line up with TRBD1. Germline-derived CDR1 and CDR2 are SQVTM and ANQGSEA. The CDR3 has 13 residues. V lost 7 bases to trimming and J lost 7 bases; unmatched junction nucleotides: 11. The DNA of the CDR3 is TGCAGCGACCAGGACAGGGCGGCAGGTGAAGCTTTCTTT. Encoded protein: CSDQDRAAGEAFF.

J is TRBJ1-4 and V is TRBV11-2, with 7 nucleotides matching TRBD1. CDR3 length equals 15 residues. CDR1 SGHAT and CDR2 FQNNGV come from the germline V gene. The V and J ends lost 5 bases and 5 bases, in that order; junction bases with no gene match: 8. The CDR3 bases are TGTGCCAGCAGCGGACGACAGGGATACAATGAAAAACTGTTTTTT. The encoded protein is CASSGRQGYNEKLFF.

This clonotype was seen at least ten times. The chain combines TRBV20-1 with TRBJ2-7, with 7 bases that match TRBD1. Trimming removed 3 bases from V and 1 base from J; junction bases left unmatched: 9. CDR1 and CDR2 (germline): DFQATT, SNEGSKA (reference sequence). CDR3 length: 15 amino acids. The CDR3 region has the DNA TGCAGTGCTAGTGGACCGGGACAGTTGTCCTACGAGCAGTACTTC. Protein: CSASGPGQLSYEQYF.

The chain employs TRBV4-3 and TRBJ2-7, with D tentatively TRBD1 (6 bases). Germline CDR1 reads LGHNA; CDR2 reads YSLEER. V lost 0 bases, J lost 1 base, and 7 bases lay in between. The CDR3 is made up of 14 amino acids. The CDR3 here is CASSQEGASYEQYF. CDR3 in DNA: TGCGCCAGCAGCCAAGAGGGGGCATCCTACGAGCAGTACTTC.

This clonotype was picked up a small number of times. CDR3 coding DNA: TGCAGCGTTGTCAGGGGGGTTAACACCGGGGAGCTGTTTTTT. This sequence encodes CSVVRGVNTGELFF. V gene TRBV29-1 combines with J gene TRBJ2-2, with D possibly matching TRBD1 (7 bases). V was pared by 4 bases and J by 2 bases, with 11 bases between. The CDR3 runs to 14 residues. Germline V gives CDR1 SQVTM, CDR2 ANQGSEA.

This clonotype was picked up a small number of times. One junction end disagrees with the germline gene, perhaps due to a read error. The chain joins TRBV7-2 to TRBJ2-2; possible D gene TRBD1, 5 bases. Germline CDR1 SGHTA, CDR2 FQGNSA. CDR3 length equals 18 residues. Here the CDR3 reads CASSQEGAAAGGTGELFF. The CDR3 nucleotides are TGCGCCAGCAGCCAAGAAGGGGCGGCAGCCGGTGGCACCGGGGAGCTGTTTTTT.

The gene calls are TRBV10-3 and TRBJ2-3, with D perhaps matching TRBD2 (6 bases). CDR1 and CDR2 (germline): ENHRY, SYGVKD. V lost 0 bases to trimming and J lost 1 base, with 8 bases between them. The CDR3 covers 15 residues. DNA of the CDR3: TGTGCCATCAGTGAGTCTAGCGGTGGCACAGATACGCAGTATTTT. Translated, it gives CAISESSGGTDTQYF.

This clonotype was picked up a small number of times. A much larger clone differs by one base, so this may be a read error. This sequence joins TRBV29-1 and TRBJ2-5; D uncertain. CDR1 and CDR2 from the germline V gene are SQVTM and ANQGSEA. V was trimmed by 7 bases and J by 2 bases, leaving 17 bases between them. The CDR3 is 14 residues long. CDR3 sequence (DNA): TGCAGCGGATCCGCTGACCTCCGGCAAGAGACCCAGTACTTC. Amino acid sequence: CSGSADLRQETQYF.

Details on this clonotype: A read error is possible here, since a much larger clone lies one base away. The V call is TRBV7-9, the J call TRBJ1-5; D unclear. This CDR3 is 15 amino acids long. Looked up from germline, CDR1 is SEHNR and CDR2 is FQNEAQ (reference sequence). This CDR3 reads CVSRSDTEDNQPQHF. The CDR3 DNA is TGTGTCAGCAGGTCTGACACAGAAGATAATCAGCCCCAGCATTTT.

As DNA, the CDR3 is TGTGCCAGCAAAGATTGGGACCATTACGCCTACGAGCAGTACTTC. Its protein is CASKDWDHYAYEQYF. The V call is TRBV2, the J call TRBJ2-7; D tentatively reads TRBD1 or TRBD2 (5 bases each). The germline V and J ends were trimmed by 7 bases and 2 bases, with 18 bases remaining between them. The CDR3 loop spans 15 amino acids. The germline CDR1 and CDR2 sequences are SNHLY and FYNNEI.

This clonotype was detected only a few times. J is TRBJ2-7 and V is TRBV3-1; D perhaps matches TRBD1 (6 bases). CDR3 length: 17 residues. CDR1 and CDR2 from the germline V gene are LGHDT and YNNKEL (reference sequence). Trimming pared 4 bases from V and 6 bases from J, leaving 25 bases between. Here the CDR3 reads CASSPGFVFGGLAEQYF. The CDR3 coding sequence is TGTGCCAGCAGCCCAGGCTTCGTTTTTGGGGGCCTGGCCGAGCAGTACTTC.

This clonotype was seen only a few times. The V call is TRBV15, the J call TRBJ2-2; unclear D gene. The V and J ends lost 5 bases and 0 bases respectively, with 7 bases between them. The CDR3 contains 14 residues. CDR1 is LNHNV and CDR2 is YYDKDF in the germline V gene (reference sequence). Written as DNA, the CDR3 is TGTGCCACCAGCGCCTCATCGAACACCGGGGAGCTGTTTTTT. Protein product: CATSASSNTGELFF.

This clonotype has a count of ten or more. This rearrangement joins TRBV10-3 to TRBJ2-7; D ambiguous. The ends were cut back, 3 bases at V and 2 bases at J, with 8 bases in the middle. The germline V gene has CDR1 ENHRY and CDR2 SYGVKD. The CDR3 extends over 13 amino acids. CDR3 amino acids: CAISDYSAYEQYF. In DNA, the CDR3 is TGTGCCATCAGTGACTATTCTGCCTACGAGCAGTACTTC.

This clonotype was recorded many times. This chain connects TRBV2 to TRBJ2-7; 9 nucleotides align to TRBD2. V trimming: 4 bases; J trimming: 1 base; junction bases outside the gene matches: 5. The CDR3 sequence is 15 residues long. Germline V CDR1 and CDR2: SNHLY, FYNNEI. This chain's CDR3 is CASSAQRGVSYEQYF. The CDR3 DNA follows: TGTGCCAGCAGTGCCCAGCGGGGGGTATCCTACGAGCAGTACTTC.

On this clonotype: A read error may be the cause here, since a much bigger clone is one base away. This chain uses TRBV24-1 with TRBJ2-2; possible D gene TRBD1, 6 bases. CDR1 is KGHDR, CDR2 SFDVKD, per germline. The CDR3 length is 16 residues. CDR3 DNA sequence: TGTGCCACCAGTGATTCCGTAATCCGGGACACCGGGGTGCTGTTTTTT. Its protein is CATSDSVIRDTGVLFF.

This clonotype came up many times. The gene calls are TRBV20-1 and TRBJ2-7; D perhaps matches TRBD2 (5 bases). Germline CDR1 DFQATT, CDR2 SNEGSKA (reference sequence). The CDR3 loop spans 13 amino acids. V dropped 3 bases and J dropped 2 bases, with 11 bases sitting between them. CDR3 DNA sequence: TGCAGTGCTAGTGAGGGCGGTCCCTACGAGCAGTACTTC. Its translation is CSASEGGPYEQYF.

The chain is built from TRBV7-8 and TRBJ2-7, with 7 bases lining up with TRBD1. There are 14 residues in the CDR3. Germline CDR1 reads SGHVS; CDR2 reads FQNEAQ. V lost 8 bases to trimming and J lost 3 bases; unmatched junction nucleotides: 10. This CDR3 reads CASSPARQGYEQYF. For the CDR3, the DNA is TGTGCCAGCTCACCAGCCAGACAGGGCTACGAGCAGTACTTC.

The CDR3 DNA sequence: TGCGCCAGCAGCCAAGTCTTCCGCGAGGGGCAAACTGGAAACACCATATATTTT. Translation gives CASSQVFREGQTGNTIYF. The chain recombines TRBV4-3 with TRBJ1-3, with D possibly being TRBD1 (5 bases). Germline V gives CDR1 LGHNA, CDR2 YSLEER. This CDR3 has 18 amino acids. V was trimmed by 1 base and J by 2 bases, leaving 18 bases between them.

The J gene is TRBJ2-5, the V gene TRBV10-2; 9 bases fit TRBD2. V shed 7 bases and J 3 bases; nucleotides not matched to a gene: 6. This CDR3 comprises 14 residues. The germline V gene has CDR1 WSHSY and CDR2 SAAADI. The CDR3 protein is CASINLAGKETQYF. The CDR3 DNA reads TGCGCCAGCATTAACCTAGCGGGGAAAGAGACCCAGTACTTC.

Comment on this clonotype: At one boundary the junction diverges from the germline segment, which might be a read error. The V call is TRBV2, the J call TRBJ1-3; perhaps TRBD1 as D (6 bases). Germline V CDR1 and CDR2: SNHLY, FYNNEI. The CDR3 sequence is 14 residues long. The CDR3 sequence: CASSKTGSGNAIYF. Here the CDR3 DNA reads TGTGCCAGCAGCAAAACAGGGTCTGGAAACGCCATATATTTT.

The V gene is TRBV2, the J gene TRBJ1-5; TRBD1 is a possible D gene (5 bases). The germline V gene encodes CDR1 SNHLY and CDR2 FYNNEI. The V gene lost 6 bases and the J gene lost 3 bases, with 15 bases spanning the gap. The CDR3 has 15 residues. This chain's CDR3 is CASSLRGTDNQPQHF. DNA for the CDR3: TGTGCCAGCAGCCTAAGAGGGACGGACAATCAGCCCCAGCATTTT.

The chain carries TRBV19 and TRBJ1-2; D remains unclear. Between the trimmed V and J ends, which lost 8 bases and 4 bases, there was a span of 11 bases. The germline V gene has CDR1 LNHDA and CDR2 SQIVND (reference sequence). This CDR3 has 12 amino acids. In DNA, the CDR3 is TGTGCCAGTGCTACCGGGAGCTATGGCTACACCTTC. As protein: CASATGSYGYTF.

This clonotype was seen ten or more times. This chain uses TRBV9 with TRBJ1-5; tentative D call: TRBD1 (5 bases). V was pared by 4 bases and J by 2 bases, with 19 bases between. The CDR3 has 17 residues. Germline CDR1 reads SGDLS; CDR2 reads YYNGEE. In DNA form, the CDR3 reads TGTGCCAGCAGCCCTTCGGGGGGTAGCGGGGGCAATCAGCCCCAGCATTTT. This translates into CASSPSGGSGGNQPQHF.